The 18 T cell receptor beta chains reported below all come from one sample, sequenced in a study of CD8+ T cells in alopecia areata. Extracted RNA was reverse transcribed, and the resulting cDNA served as sequencing template. The protocol was immunoSEQ multiplex PCR, while the TCRdb copy is restricted to in-frame clones and leaves out a portion. The sample holds 110,000 to 150,000 clones; around three fifths are singletons and the top ten take roughly 6.5%. The sample was CD4+ T cells sorted from blood, taken at week 0. The receptors were gathered from a human donor with alopecia areata.

The rearrangement joins TRBV9 to TRBJ2-5; 12 nucleotides line up with TRBD2. The V gene's germline CDR1 is SGDLS and CDR2 YYNGEE. There are 17 residues in the CDR3. V was pared by 3 bases and J by 2 bases, with 8 bases of the junction left unmatched. Written as DNA, the CDR3 is TGTGCCAGCAGCGATGGCGGACTAGCGGGGATACAAGAGACCCAGTACTTC. Its protein is CASSDGGLAGIQETQYF.

The CDR3 nucleotides read TGTGCCATAGCTAGCGGGGTCAGCACAGATACGCAGTATTTT. It encodes CAIASGVSTDTQYF. The chain couples TRBV10-3 to TRBJ2-3; 9 nucleotides agree with TRBD2. The ends lost 9 bases at V and 0 bases at J; junction bases unmatched: 4. CDR3 length equals 14 residues. Germline V gives CDR1 ENHRY, CDR2 SYGVKD.

The table lists this clone with a few counts. The chain is built from TRBV7-2 and TRBJ1-5; D uncertain. This CDR3 has 15 residues. The germline V gene has CDR1 SGHTA and CDR2 FQGNSA. V was shortened by 5 bases and J by 0 bases, with 11 bases between the two germline ends. CDR3 nucleotides: TGTGCCAGCAGCATTAGCAGCAATAGCAATCAGCCCCAGCATTTT. It is translated as CASSISSNSNQPQHF.

The chain combines TRBV2 with TRBJ2-7; D may be TRBD2 (6 bases). The CDR3 length is 15 residues. Germline lookup yields CDR1 SNHLY and CDR2 FYNNEI. Trimming removed 6 bases at V and 2 bases at J, with 17 bases between. CDR3 coding DNA: TGTGCCAGCAGGAAGGGTTGGGGGGAAGCCTACGAGCAGTACTTC. Encoded protein: CASRKGWGEAYEQYF.

In this sample, this clone turned up many times. V is TRBV10-3 and J is TRBJ1-2; TRBD1 matches 8 bases. CDR3 length equals 15 residues. V lost 0 bases and J lost 2; bases outside the gene matches: 2. CDR1 is ENHRY and CDR2 is SYGVKD in the germline V gene. The CDR3 sequence: CAISESRGQNYGYTF. DNA for the CDR3: TGTGCCATCAGTGAGTCCAGGGGGCAGAACTATGGCTACACCTTC.

The V gene is TRBV6-5, the J gene TRBJ2-7; TRBD2 matches at 8 bases. The length of the CDR3 is 15 residues. The junction had 7 bases not matched to a gene; V was cut back by 2 bases and J by 4 bases. In germline, CDR1 is MNHEY, CDR2 SVGAGI. This chain's CDR3 is CASSYLGGGQYEQYF. The CDR3 nucleotides are TGTGCCAGCAGTTACCTTGGCGGGGGGCAGTACGAGCAGTACTTC.

The chain is built from TRBV7-9 and TRBJ2-3; no definite D call. The length of the CDR3 is 13 residues. Trimming stripped 1 base from V and 3 bases from J, with 5 bases between. The germline V gene has CDR1 SEHNR and CDR2 FQNEAQ (reference sequence). In DNA form, the CDR3 reads TGTGCCAGCAGCTTAGATGCGACAGATACGCAGTATTTT. This gives the protein CASSLDATDTQYF.

V and J are TRBV7-2 and TRBJ1-2; D is undetermined. CDR1 is SGHTA, CDR2 FQGNSA, per germline. V lost 2 bases and J 0 bases, leaving 4 bases between the germline ends. This CDR3 has 13 residues. CDR3 amino acids: CASSLQANYGYTF. CDR3 coding DNA: TGTGCCAGCAGCTTACAGGCTAACTATGGCTACACCTTC.

V is TRBV15 and J is TRBJ1-2; weak D call: TRBD1 (5 bases). The CDR3 runs 14 residues. The V end lost 0 bases, the J end lost 8 bases, and 13 bases lay between the germline ends. Germline CDR1 and CDR2: LNHNV and YYDKDF (reference sequence). For the CDR3, the DNA is TGTGCCACCAGCAGAGAGGGGACGGCCAGCGGCTACACCTTC. It is translated as CATSREGTASGYTF.

The chain employs TRBV25-1 and TRBJ2-5, with D perhaps matching TRBD1 or TRBD2 (5 bases each). Trimming pared 9 bases from V and 5 bases from J, leaving 10 bases between. This CDR3 contains 11 residues. The germline V gene encodes CDR1 MGHDK and CDR2 SYGVNS. The CDR3 DNA sequence: TGTGCCAGTAGAGGGGTGGAGACCCAGTACTTC. This sequence encodes CASRGVETQYF.

This chain joins TRBV30 and TRBJ2-6; D call uncertain. The CDR3 has 10 amino acids. Germline lookup yields CDR1 GTSNPN and CDR2 SVGIG (reference sequence). Trimming pared 1 base from V and 16 bases from J, leaving 8 bases between. The CDR3 nucleotides read TGTGCCTGGAGTGGGGGAAATCTGACTTTC. It translates to CAWSGGNLTF.

The rearrangement joins TRBV15 to TRBJ2-1; possible D gene TRBD2, 5 bases. Germline V gives CDR1 LNHNV, CDR2 YYDKDF (reference sequence). Between the trimmed V and J ends, which lost 0 bases and 10 bases, there was a span of 13 bases. The CDR3 is 14 residues long. The CDR3: CATSRDFEGNEQFF. Written as DNA, the CDR3 is TGTGCCACCAGCAGAGATTTTGAGGGCAACGAGCAGTTCTTC.

The chain recombines TRBV2 with TRBJ2-7, with 9 bases that match TRBD2. V shed 6 bases and J 7 bases; nucleotides not matched to a gene: 7. CDR3 size: 13 residues. In germline, CDR1 is SNHLY, CDR2 FYNNEI. For the CDR3, the DNA is TGTGCCAGCAGCCTAGCGGGGTCCCTGGAGCAGTACTTC. It yields the protein CASSLAGSLEQYF.

The V and J genes are TRBV23-1 and TRBJ1-1; D possibly corresponds to TRBD1 (5 bases). TRBV23-1 is an open reading frame whose function is uncertain. CDR3 size: 13 residues. Trimming cost V 7 bases and J 1 base, with 10 bases left between them. The CDR3 DNA sequence: TGCGCCAGCACCCATAGGGGGAACACTGAAGCTTTCTTT. This sequence encodes CASTHRGNTEAFF.

J is TRBJ1-2 and V is TRBV7-9, with D possibly matching TRBD1 (6 bases). In germline, CDR1 is SEHNR, CDR2 FQNEAQ (reference sequence). The CDR3 contains 14 residues. V was trimmed by 3 bases and J by 4 bases, leaving 12 bases between them. CDR3 coding DNA: TGTGCCAGCAGCTTCAACAGGGAAACCTATGGCTACACCTTC. Protein product: CASSFNRETYGYTF.

The V gene is TRBV6-5, the J gene TRBJ2-3, with D uncertain. The CDR3 is 11 residues long. CDR1 is MNHEY and CDR2 is SVGAGI in the germline V gene. V shed 2 bases and J shed 6 bases, with 3 bases lying between them. CDR3 region: CASSYADTQYF. The DNA of the CDR3 is TGTGCCAGCAGTTACGCTGATACGCAGTATTTT.

The rearrangement joins TRBV19 to TRBJ1-6, with D maybe TRBD1 (5 bases). Germline CDR1 LNHDA, CDR2 SQIVND (reference sequence). The CDR3 consists of 14 residues. The ends were cut back, 3 bases at V and 5 bases at J, with 8 bases in the middle. CDR3 region: CASSMVQDNSPLHF. DNA for the CDR3: TGTGCCAGTAGTATGGTACAGGATAATTCACCCCTCCACTTT.

As regards this clone: The junction departs from the called germline gene at one end, perhaps through a read error. The chain uses TRBV5-6 and TRBJ2-1; 10 positions match TRBD2. The CDR3 has 17 amino acids. Germline V gene sequence: CDR1 SGHDT, CDR2 YYEEEE. CDR3 residues: CASSHTTGTSVYIEQFF. The CDR3, as DNA: TGTGCCAGCAGTCATACTACCGGGACTAGCGTATACATTGAGCAGTTCTTC.